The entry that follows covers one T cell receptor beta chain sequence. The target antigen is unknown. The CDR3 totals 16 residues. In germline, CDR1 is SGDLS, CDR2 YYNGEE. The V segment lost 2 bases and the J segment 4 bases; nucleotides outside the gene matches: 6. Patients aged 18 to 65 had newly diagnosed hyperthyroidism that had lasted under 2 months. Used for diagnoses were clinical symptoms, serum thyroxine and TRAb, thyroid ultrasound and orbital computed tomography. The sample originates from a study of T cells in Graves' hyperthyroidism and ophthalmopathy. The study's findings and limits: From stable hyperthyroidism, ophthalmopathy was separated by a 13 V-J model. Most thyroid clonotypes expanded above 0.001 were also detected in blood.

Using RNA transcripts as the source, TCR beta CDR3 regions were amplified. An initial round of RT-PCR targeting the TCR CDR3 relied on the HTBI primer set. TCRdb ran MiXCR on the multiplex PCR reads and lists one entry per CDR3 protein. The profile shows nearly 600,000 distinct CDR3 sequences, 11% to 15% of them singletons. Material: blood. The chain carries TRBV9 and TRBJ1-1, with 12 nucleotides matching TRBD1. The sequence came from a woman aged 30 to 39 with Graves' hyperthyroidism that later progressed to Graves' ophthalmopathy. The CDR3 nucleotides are TGTGCCAGCAGCGTCGGAGGGACAGGGGGCGGCACTGAAGCTTTCTTT. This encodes CASSVGGTGGGTEAFF.